Included here is one T cell receptor beta chain sequence, with context. The record originates from a study of blood T cell repertoires in COVID-19. Study background: The origin of the acute and convalescent COVID-19 samples was the United States, Italy and Spain. The cDNA or gDNA used as material had been derived from T cells, B-cell-depleted T cells, or PBMCs.

The V gene end was trimmed by 1 base and the J gene end by 3 bases; junction bases not matched to a gene: 3. Germline values: CDR1 LGHDT, CDR2 YNNKEL (reference sequence). The CDR3 consists of 15 residues. Authors' analysis steps: Cell counts per sample came from amplifying reference gene primers. Method: immunoSEQ multiplex PCR; TCRdb's copy keeps in-frame clones and lacks some. D and trimming were read from the DNA, whereas the V and J calls and clone size are those reported in that table. Among approximately 130,000 clones, 85% to 90% were seen once, and the ten largest hold around 2.3%. Input material: peripheral blood. This clonotype was sampled from a man in his fifties or sixties with active COVID-19. V is TRBV3-1 (or the pseudogene TRBV3-2) and J is TRBJ2-7; 10 bases match TRBD1. The CDR3 spells CASSQGGQGNYEQYF. The CDR3 DNA reads as TGTGCCAGCAGCCAAGGGGGACAGGGGAACTACGAGCAGTACTTC.